This T cell receptor beta chain originates from a study of cytomegalovirus exposure and HLA in healthy donors. Study conclusions and caveats: One variant, a missense change in DCLRE1C, was linked in a later analysis to TCR beta V- and J-gene trimming. The classifier, whose performance was assessed in both the original and validation cohorts, reportedly diagnosed cytomegalovirus status with high specificity and sensitivity.

Turning to this clone: Its antigen is not identified.

The CDR3 has 14 residues. The ends were cut back, 7 bases at V and 4 bases at J, with 16 bases in the middle. In germline, CDR1 is LNHDA, CDR2 SQIVND (reference sequence). The PCR ran on 60 Vbeta and 13 Jbeta primers. Some clones are missing from TCRdb's copy, which holds only in-frame ones; the method was immunoSEQ multiplex PCR. In all, the sample yields about 130,000 clones. The rearrangement joins TRBV19 to TRBJ1-2; D is ambiguous. The specimen sequenced was PBMCs. The receptor comes from a woman in her sixties or seventies in good health and CMV-seronegative. The CDR3 region is CASMTGPAGYGYTF. CDR3 coding DNA: TGTGCCAGTATGACCGGACCGGCGGGCTATGGCTACACCTTC.